This entry describes one T cell receptor beta chain. The entry originates in a study of blood T cell repertoires in COVID-19. Study in general: Sites in the United States, Italy and Spain provided acute and convalescent COVID-19 samples. T cells, B-cell-depleted T cells, or PBMCs provided the cDNA or gDNA that served as material.

This CDR3 spans 16 amino acids. V shed 4 bases, J shed 3 bases, and the junction held 5 bases outside the gene matches. Germline V gives CDR1 SGHNT, CDR2 YYREEE (reference sequence). Original processing notes: Amplification of reference gene primers was used by the study to estimate nucleated cell counts. Profiling relied on immunoSEQ multiplex PCR, and the TCRdb table lists in-frame clones only, not all of them. For V, J and clone size, that table is used; D and trimming come from the DNA. The sample lists 150,000 to 200,000 clones; over 75% were seen once. The TCR was taken from an older man with acute or convalescent COVID-19. The chain employs TRBV5-4 and TRBJ2-5; the match to TRBD2 covers 14 bases. Sequencing was carried out using peripheral blood. The CDR3 loop is CASSTGTSGRKETQYF. Written as DNA, the CDR3 is TGTGCCAGCAGCACAGGGACTAGCGGGAGAAAAGAGACCCAGTACTTC.